The 27 T cell receptor beta chains reported below all come from one sample, sequenced in a study of Graves' ophthalmopathy and Graves' hyperthyroidism. Using RNA transcripts, the TCR beta CDR3 regions were amplified. First-round RT-PCR relied on HTBI primers, and a second-round multiplex PCR came next. TCRdb analysed the multiplex PCR reads with MiXCR anew, one entry per CDR3 protein. The repertoire holds 400,000 or so distinct CDR3 sequences, 17% seen once, with about 2.4% in the top ten. The sequenced sample was peripheral blood. All receptors come from an adult woman with stable Graves' hyperthyroidism.

This chain joins TRBV6-1 and TRBJ1-5, with 7 bases identical to TRBD1. CDR1 MNHNS and CDR2 SASEGT come from the germline V gene. The CDR3 has 15 amino acids. The V gene end was trimmed by 3 bases and the J gene end by 7 bases; junction bases not matched to a gene: 9. The CDR3 nucleotides read TGTGCCAGCAGTGAGATGACAGGGAGAGAACAGCCCCAGCATTTT. It is translated as CASSEMTGREQPQHF.

At least ten counts were recorded for this clonotype. The chain combines TRBV12-3 or TRBV12-4 with TRBJ1-5; D might be TRBD1 (5 bases). The CDR3 is made up of 16 amino acids. Trimming stripped 1 base from V and 4 bases from J, with 14 bases between. CDR3 coding DNA: TGTGCCAGCAGTTTAGTGAGTACCGGGGGAAATCAGCCCCAGCATTTT. This codes for CASSLVSTGGNQPQHF.

This clonotype has a count of ten or more. The chain uses TRBV5-1 and TRBJ2-2; D remains ambiguous. Trimming left V 0 bases short and J 8 bases short, with 11 bases between. The CDR3 consists of 14 residues. Germline CDR1 and CDR2: SGHRS and YFSETQ. Here the CDR3 reads CASSLAEVGGELFF. In DNA form, the CDR3 reads TGCGCCAGCAGCTTGGCCGAGGTCGGGGGGGAGCTGTTTTTT.

The genes are TRBV7-2 and TRBJ2-7; possibly TRBD1 for D (6 bases). The CDR3 extends over 15 amino acids. The ends were cut back, 5 bases at V and 6 bases at J, with 20 bases in the middle. From germline, CDR1 is SGHTA and CDR2 FQGNSA. The CDR3 bases are TGTGCCAGCAGCCCTAGACTCCTCCAGGGGTCCGAGCAGTACTTC. Amino acid sequence: CASSPRLLQGSEQYF. Full variable domain (outside the CDR3, taken from reference TRBV7-2 and TRBJ2-7): GAGVSQSPSNKVTEKGKDVELRCDPISGHTALYWYRQSLGQGLEFLIYFQGNSAPDKSGLPSDRFSAERTGGSVSTLTIQRTQQEDSAVYLCASSPRLLQGSEQYFGPGTRLTVT.

This clonotype was counted at least ten times. The chain links TRBV12-3 or TRBV12-4 to TRBJ2-7; TRBD1 matches 11 bases. J gave up 6 bases and V 5 bases, and 9 bases lay outside the gene matches. CDR3 length: 15 residues. In DNA, the CDR3 is TGTGCCAGCAGTGGGGACCTGGGACAGGGGGTCGAGCAGTACTTC. Translating it yields CASSGDLGQGVEQYF.

This clonotype occurred many times. The V gene is TRBV28, the J gene TRBJ2-7; 12 bases are shared with TRBD2. The CDR3 length is 18 residues. The V gene end was trimmed by 1 base and the J gene end by 1 base; junction bases not matched to a gene: 8. Germline V gene lookup returns CDR1 MDHEN and CDR2 SYDVKM. The CDR3, as DNA: TGTGCCAGCAGTTTATTACTAGCGGGAGGTGAGGGTTCCTACGAGCAGTACTTC. It translates to CASSLLLAGGEGSYEQYF. The full variable domain, with the rest looked up from reference TRBV28 and TRBJ2-7, is DVKVTQSSRYLVKRTGEKVFLECVQDMDHENMFWYRQDPGLGLRLIYFSYDVKMKEKGDIPEGYSVSREKKERFSLILESASTNQTSMYLCASSLLLAGGEGSYEQYFGPGTRLTVT.

This clonotype was recorded at least ten times. The CDR3 DNA reads TGTGCCAGCAGCTTATCCGTCCAGTACGAGCAGTACTTC. As protein: CASSLSVQYEQYF. This sequence joins TRBV11-2 and TRBJ2-7; no definite D call. Germline CDR1 reads SGHAT; CDR2 reads FQNNGV. This CDR3 region has 13 residues. Between the trimmed V and J ends, which lost 2 bases and 4 bases, there was a span of 9 bases.

This clonotype was seen repeatedly, ten times or more. The chain links TRBV6-6 to TRBJ2-4, with TRBD1 identical over 7 bases. This CDR3 has 15 residues. Germline V gene lookup returns CDR1 MNHNY and CDR2 SVGAGI (reference sequence). J gave up 8 bases and V 3 bases, and 10 bases lay outside the gene matches. CDR3 nucleotides: TGTGCCAGCAGTTATCTTTGGGACAGAGTAGACATTCAGTACTTC. Amino acids: CASSYLWDRVDIQYF.

This clonotype was detected many times. The CDR3 DNA follows: TGTGCCAGCAGCTTGCGGACTAGCGGGAGGAAAACCGGCTCCTACGAGCAGTACTTC. Its translation is CASSLRTSGRKTGSYEQYF. This chain joins TRBV7-2 and TRBJ2-7; 14 bases are shared with TRBD2. There are 19 residues in the CDR3. Germline lookup yields CDR1 SGHTA and CDR2 FQGNSA. V was pared by 3 bases and J by 0 bases, with 10 bases of the junction left unmatched.

The sample holds a few counts of this clonotype. This may be a read error: a much more frequent sequence differs by one nucleotide. The chain links TRBV16 to TRBJ1-1, with D possibly matching TRBD1 (5 bases). This CDR3 comprises 15 residues. Germline CDR1 and CDR2: KGHSY and FQNENV. The CDR3 sequence: CASSQSRGGYTVAFF. Written as DNA, the CDR3 is TGTGCCAGCAGCCAATCGCGGGGCGGATACACTGTAGCTTTCTTT. Drawing the rest from reference TRBV16 and TRBJ1-1, the complete variable domain is GEEVAQTPKHLVRGEGQKAKLYCAPIKGHSYVFWYQQVLKNEFKFLISFQNENVFDETGMPKERFSAKCLPNSPCSLEIQATKLEDSAVYFCASSQSRGGYTVAFFGQGTRLTVV.

This clonotype was counted at least ten times. The chain carries TRBV29-1 and TRBJ2-2; the match to TRBD2 covers 10 bases. The CDR3 runs to 15 residues. Germline CDR1 SQVTM, CDR2 ANQGSEA. J was trimmed by 0 bases and V by 7 bases; bases with no gene match: 5. This CDR3 is CSALAGGTNTGELFF. CDR3 sequence (DNA): TGCAGCGCCTTAGCGGGAGGAACGAACACCGGGGAGCTGTTTTTT.

This rearrangement joins TRBV6-5 to TRBJ1-6; D might be TRBD1 (5 bases). This CDR3 is 14 amino acids long. Germline values: CDR1 MNHEY, CDR2 SVGAGI. Deletions cut 6 bases from V and 6 bases from J, with 12 bases between. Here the CDR3 reads CASSVRAGNSPLHF. In nucleotides, the CDR3 is TGTGCCAGCAGCGTCAGGGCTGGTAATTCACCCCTCCACTTT.

In this sample, this clonotype turned up many times. The gene calls are TRBV30 and TRBJ1-2; D gene uncertain. Per germline, CDR1 GTSNPN and CDR2 SVGIG (reference sequence). V shed 0 bases and J shed 6 bases, with 8 bases lying between them. This CDR3 comprises 12 residues. CDR3 DNA sequence: TGTGCCTGGAGTGTACAGAGGAATGGCTACACCTTC. This sequence encodes CAWSVQRNGYTF.

This clonotype has ten or more counts. This chain connects TRBV28 to TRBJ1-1, with D maybe TRBD1 (5 bases). Per germline, CDR1 MDHEN and CDR2 SYDVKM. The length of the CDR3 is 19 residues. The V end was cut by 5 bases, the J end by 0 bases, with 25 bases between. The CDR3 spells CASSHRSTKGFLVNTEAFF. The CDR3, as DNA: TGTGCCAGCAGTCACAGGTCCACAAAGGGGTTTTTAGTGAACACTGAAGCTTTCTTT.

In the case of this clonotype: The junction and the germline gene differ at one end; a read error may be behind it. This chain joins TRBV19 and TRBJ1-1; 10 bases map to TRBD1. Germline loops: CDR1 LNHDA, CDR2 SQIVND (reference sequence). This CDR3 has 15 residues. The CDR3: CAWGQGRMKNTDAFF. The CDR3 DNA reads TGTGCCTGGGGACAGGGGCGGATGAAGAACACTGATGCTTTCTTT.

This clonotype was detected many times. The CDR3 loop reads CASSYVGQGDIQYF. The DNA of the CDR3 is TGTGCCAGCAGTTATGTGGGACAGGGGGACATTCAGTACTTC. V and J are TRBV28 and TRBJ2-4; TRBD1 matches at 11 bases. The CDR3 length is 14 residues. The V segment lost 4 bases and the J segment 8 bases; nucleotides outside the gene matches: 4. Germline V gives CDR1 MDHEN, CDR2 SYDVKM.

This clonotype came up many times. The chain recombines TRBV19 with TRBJ1-2, with 9 bases matching TRBD1. Germline V gene data show CDR1 as LNHDA and CDR2 as SQIVND (reference sequence). Trimming cost V 9 bases and J 6 bases; bases outside gene matches: 11. This CDR3 region has 14 residues. CDR3 sequence (DNA): TGTGCCAGCTCAAGTACAGGGGGCGCGAATGGCTACACCTTC. The encoded protein is CASSSTGGANGYTF.

At least ten counts were recorded for this clonotype. V gene TRBV10-3 combines with J gene TRBJ1-3; D is unclear. The CDR3 extends over 14 amino acids. V lost 4 bases to trimming and J lost 2 bases, with 9 bases between them. The germline V gene encodes CDR1 ENHRY and CDR2 SYGVKD. The CDR3 sequence is CAISAEGAGNTIYF. The CDR3 DNA reads as TGTGCCATCAGTGCGGAGGGAGCTGGAAACACCATATATTTT.

This clonotype was detected only a few times. The CDR3 is CASSQRGAGGQLYEQYF. The CDR3 nucleotides read TGTGCCAGCAGCCAAAGAGGAGCGGGAGGGCAACTATACGAGCAGTACTTC. The V and J genes are TRBV4-2 and TRBJ2-7, with TRBD2 matching 10 bases. The CDR3 length is 17 residues. Germline CDR1 is LGHNA and CDR2 is YNFKEQ. The V segment lost 2 bases and the J segment 4 bases; nucleotides outside the gene matches: 11.

This clonotype was observed at least ten times. The chain combines TRBV6-1 with TRBJ2-5; 8 positions agree with TRBD1. Looked up from germline, CDR1 is MNHNS and CDR2 is SASEGT. This CDR3 is built from 14 residues. With V trimmed by 4 bases and J by 4 bases, 5 bases remained unmatched. The CDR3: CASSAQGGGETQYF. In DNA form, the CDR3 reads TGTGCCAGCAGTGCACAGGGGGGAGGAGAGACCCAGTACTTC.

This clonotype has a count of ten or more. V usage is TRBV6-5 and J usage is TRBJ1-1; 10 bases fit TRBD1. J gave up 1 base and V 2 bases, and 4 bases lay outside the gene matches. From germline, CDR1 is MNHEY and CDR2 SVGAGI. The CDR3 contains 16 residues. The CDR3 DNA reads TGTGCCAGCAGTTACGACAGGGGGCGCGGGAACACTGAAGCTTTCTTT. Its protein is CASSYDRGRGNTEAFF.

As for this clonotype: This may come from a read error, since a much larger clone is one base off. This chain uses TRBV27 with TRBJ1-5; possible D gene TRBD1, 6 bases. Germline-derived CDR1 and CDR2 are MNHEY and SMNVEV (reference sequence). CDR3 size: 12 residues. This CDR3 is CASSKTGVPQRF. The CDR3 coding sequence is TGTGCCAGCAGTAAGACAGGAGTGCCCCAGCGTTTT.

This clonotype appeared many times. The CDR3 here is CSVNLAGAAKNIQYF. For the CDR3, the DNA is TGCAGCGTTAACCTAGCGGGAGCGGCCAAAAACATTCAGTACTTC. V gene TRBV29-1 combines with J gene TRBJ2-4, with 10 bases aligning to TRBD2. Trimming took 5 bases from V and 1 from J; bases not matched to a gene: 5. Per the germline V gene, CDR1 is SQVTM and CDR2 is ANQGSEA. The CDR3 runs to 15 residues.

There are many counts of this clonotype. The CDR3 bases are TGCAGCGTTGAGGTCGGGACCCCCTACGAGCAGTACTTC. It is translated as CSVEVGTPYEQYF. J is TRBJ2-7 and V is TRBV29-1, with D perhaps TRBD1 or TRBD2 (5 bases each). Germline CDR1 is SQVTM and CDR2 is ANQGSEA. This CDR3 has 13 amino acids. V was cut by 3 bases and J by 2 bases, with 11 bases left in between.

This clonotype was seen repeatedly, ten times or more. The chain uses TRBV5-1 and TRBJ2-7; D might be TRBD1 or TRBD2, each matching 5 bases. Germline CDR1 and CDR2: SGHRS and YFSETQ. The CDR3 extends over 15 amino acids. V lost 4 bases, J lost 3 bases, and 17 bases lay in between. As DNA, the CDR3 is TGCGCCAGCAGCACGGCCGGGACCGGCCTCTACGAGCAGTACTTC. It yields the protein CASSTAGTGLYEQYF.

Remarks on this clonotype: Without the conserved terminal phenylalanine or tryptophan, this CDR3 likely stems from a read error. This sequence joins TRBV19 and TRBJ2-2; possibly TRBD2 for D (6 bases). There are 14 residues in the CDR3. Germline values: CDR1 LNHDA, CDR2 SQIVND (reference sequence). Deletions cut 7 bases from V and 4 bases from J, with 13 bases between. The CDR3 region is CASMGEVGTGELFL. The CDR3 bases are TGTGCCAGTATGGGGGAGGTGGGCACCGGGGAGCTGTTTTTG.

At least ten counts were recorded for this clonotype. The chain uses TRBV27 and TRBJ2-3; TRBD2 matches 9 bases. V trimming: 5 bases; J trimming: 6 bases; junction bases outside the gene matches: 3. This CDR3 has 13 amino acids. Germline V gene data show CDR1 as MNHEY and CDR2 as SMNVEV (reference sequence). The CDR3 DNA sequence: TGTGCCAGCAGTCATGGACTAGCGGATACGCAGTATTTT. It encodes CASSHGLADTQYF.